Included here is one TCR beta chain sequence, with context. Antigen specificity is unknown. Germline CDR1 reads SEHNR; CDR2 reads FQNEAQ (reference sequence). The CDR3 has 13 amino acids. V was cut by 4 bases and J by 7 bases, with 11 bases left in between. These data are taken from a study of T cell repertoires in ileal Crohn's disease. About the research overall: Every patient was operated on for stricturing (roughly 61%) or penetrating (roughly 39%) complications. Study-level results: Every patient over 26.8% clonality showed endoscopic recurrence. Clonal expansions were more frequent in active smokers than non-smokers at surgery.

Data came from immunoSEQ multiplex PCR; TCRdb stores just in-frame clones and leaves some out. The sample shows roughly 13,000 clones, nearly 85% of them seen only once. The chain uses TRBV7-9 and TRBJ2-4; D may be TRBD1 (5 bases). The sequence was collected from an adult with Crohn's disease. Sequencing was performed on ileal tissue. CDR3 nucleotides: TGTGCCAGCAGCTGGGCAGGGAAGAACATTCAGTACTTC. Translated: CASSWAGKNIQYF.